A single sample gave rise to the 5 T cell receptor beta chains below, sequenced in a study of cytomegalovirus exposure and HLA in healthy donors. PCR primers comprised 60 Vbeta and 13 Jbeta primers. The protocol was immunoSEQ multiplex PCR, while the TCRdb copy is restricted to in-frame clones and leaves out a portion. Of some 140,000 clones in the sample, 65% to 80% were seen once. The sequencing input was PBMCs. Receptors were obtained from a woman aged 45-60 years in good health and CMV-seropositive.

The V call is TRBV7-2, the J call TRBJ1-2; the match to TRBD1 covers 8 bases. Germline V CDR1 and CDR2: SGHTA, FQGNSA. CDR3 size: 15 residues. V lost 4 bases and J lost 4; bases outside the gene matches: 8. This CDR3 reads CASSSGQGSGYGYTF. CDR3 bases: TGTGCCAGCAGCTCAGGACAGGGAAGTGGCTATGGCTACACCTTC.

This clone turned up a few times. This chain joins TRBV5-4 and TRBJ1-2, with D uncertain. The CDR3 sequence is 14 residues long. Trimming left V 0 bases short and J 2 bases short, with 8 bases between. In germline, CDR1 is SGHNT, CDR2 YYREEE (reference sequence). In DNA, the CDR3 is TGTGCCAGCAGCTTGGAGGGAGGGAACTATGGCTACACCTTC. Amino acid sequence: CASSLEGGNYGYTF.

The genes are TRBV7-2 and TRBJ2-5, with 7 bases fitting TRBD2. The J call is in doubt because the DNA end fits TRBJ2-7 better. CDR1 and CDR2 (germline): SGHTA, FQGNSA. CDR3 length equals 14 residues. This CDR3 is CASSTNSGLYEQYF. The CDR3 nucleotides read TGTGCCAGCAGCACAAATAGCGGGCTGTACGAGCAGTACTTC.

The chain employs TRBV25-1 and TRBJ1-5; D might be TRBD1 (5 bases). The CDR3 is 13 amino acids. Trimming stripped 7 bases from V and 5 bases from J, with 12 bases between. Germline values: CDR1 MGHDK, CDR2 SYGVNS. The CDR3 coding sequence is TGTGCCAGCACTCAGGGAGGCGATCAGCCCCAGCATTTT. Its translation is CASTQGGDQPQHF.

Worth noting for this clone: The same CDR3 also results from other DNA sequences found in this sample. V gene TRBV28 combines with J gene TRBJ1-3, with D unclear. Germline V gene data show CDR1 as MDHEN and CDR2 as SYDVKM. The CDR3 covers 14 residues. Between the trimmed V and J ends, which lost 4 bases and 2 bases, there was a span of 9 bases. This chain's CDR3 is CASSSPGTGNTIYF. CDR3 nucleotides: TGTGCCAGCAGTTCACCGGGGACTGGAAACACCATATATTTT.